The 8 T cell receptor beta chains reported below all come from one sample, sequenced in a study of cytomegalovirus exposure and HLA in healthy donors. PCR was performed using 60 Vbeta and 13 Jbeta primers. Measured with immunoSEQ multiplex PCR; TCRdb has only the in-frame clones, and not every one. There are approximately 170,000 clones in the sample; around 80% occur only once, and 5.5% to 7.5% lies in the top ten. Input material: PBMCs. The source of these receptors is a woman between 40 and 50 years old in good health and CMV-seropositive.

This chain connects TRBV7-2 to TRBJ2-5; possibly TRBD2 for D (6 bases). V dropped 5 bases and J dropped 9 bases, with 19 bases sitting between them. CDR3 length: 14 residues. Germline V gene sequence: CDR1 SGHTA, CDR2 FQGNSA. As DNA, the CDR3 is TGTGCCAGCAGCCTCGGACGGGACTCCGGGGCCCAGTACTTC. Translating it yields CASSLGRDSGAQYF.

This rearrangement joins TRBV18 to TRBJ1-2; 9 bases line up with TRBD1. This CDR3 contains 15 residues. Per the germline V gene, CDR1 is KGHSH and CDR2 is LQKENI. V was pared by 0 bases and J by 5 bases, with 4 bases of the junction left unmatched. The CDR3 region is CASSPPGTGPYGYTF. The CDR3 nucleotides are TGTGCCAGCTCACCACCGGGGACAGGGCCTTATGGCTACACCTTC.

This clone occurred a few times. The chain links TRBV6-6 to TRBJ2-7; D perhaps matches TRBD1 (5 bases). V lost 6 bases and J lost 1, with 13 bases in between. This CDR3 is built from 14 residues. Germline V gene lookup returns CDR1 MNHNY and CDR2 SVGAGI (reference sequence). CDR3 coding DNA: TGTGCCAGCAGACTAACAGGATTTTCCTACGAGCAGTACTTC. It codes for CASRLTGFSYEQYF.

The chain joins TRBV5-1 to TRBJ1-1; D unresolved. The length of the CDR3 is 14 residues. The germline V gene encodes CDR1 SGHRS and CDR2 YFSETQ. V was cut by 2 bases and J by 4 bases, with 12 bases left in between. The chain's CDR3 is CASSFGAYGTEAFF. For the CDR3, the DNA is TGCGCCAGCAGCTTTGGAGCCTACGGCACTGAAGCTTTCTTT. The full variable domain, completed using reference TRBV5-1 and TRBJ1-1, is KAGVTQTPRYLIKTRGQQVTLSCSPISGHRSVSWYQQTPGQGLQFLFEYFSETQRNKGNFPGRFSGRQFSNSRSEMNVSTLELGDSALYLCASSFGAYGTEAFFGQGTRLTVV.

This chain connects TRBV19 to TRBJ1-2; 11 bases map to TRBD1. Unmatched junction bases numbered 8, after V lost 1 base and J lost 7 bases. The germline gives CDR1 LNHDA, CDR2 SQIVND (reference sequence). This CDR3 is 16 amino acids long. Written as DNA, the CDR3 is TGTGCCAGTAGTATAGGGCCGGACAGGGGGCTAGTTGGCTACACCTTC. This gives the protein CASSIGPDRGLVGYTF.

The chain combines TRBV9 with TRBJ2-1, with 7 bases matching TRBD2. V gave up 7 bases and J gave up 6 bases; unmatched junction bases: 10. Germline CDR1 and CDR2: SGDLS and YYNGEE. This CDR3 contains 14 residues. As DNA, the CDR3 is TGTGCCAGCGAGGCGGGGGTGGGGAGCAATGAGCAGTTCTTC. Translation: CASEAGVGSNEQFF.

The chain links TRBV6-5 to TRBJ1-3; 9 nucleotides match TRBD1. The CDR3 totals 13 residues. V lost 6 bases to trimming and J lost 7 bases; unmatched junction nucleotides: 4. Germline CDR1 and CDR2: MNHEY and SVGAGI. The CDR3 reads CASRPDRGNTIYF. The CDR3 region has the DNA TGTGCCAGCAGACCCGACAGGGGGAACACCATATATTTT.

This clone was recorded a few times. The V and J genes are TRBV27 and TRBJ1-6; D is perhaps TRBD1 (6 bases). Deletions cut 6 bases from V and 2 bases from J, with 8 bases between. Germline V gives CDR1 MNHEY, CDR2 SMNVEV (reference sequence). This CDR3 is built from 14 residues. CDR3 DNA sequence: TGTGCCAGCAGCGACAGGCCCTATAATTCACCCCTCCACTTT. It translates to CASSDRPYNSPLHF.